One sample yielded the 29 T cell receptor beta chains listed below, sequenced in a study of CD8 T cells in ankylosing spondylitis. Using its own MiXCR run on the 5' RACE reads, TCRdb lists one record per CDR3 protein. The sample comprises about 140,000 distinct CDR3 sequences, roughly 8% of which are singletons, and approximately 6.8% rests with the top ten. Sequenced input: synovial fluid, either unsorted or a sorted T cell fraction (not recorded which). These receptors were taken from a male donor with ankylosing spondylitis.

In its sample, this clonotype was seen many times. The chain is built from TRBV29-1 and TRBJ2-5; the D gene is possibly TRBD1 (5 bases). The CDR3 is 12 amino acids. Germline CDR1 SQVTM, CDR2 ANQGSEA. Deletions cut 6 bases from V and 3 bases from J, with 11 bases between. CDR3 in DNA: TGCAGCGTCGCTGGGGCCGAAGAGACCCAGTACTTC. It translates to CSVAGAEETQYF.

There are a few counts of this clonotype. The chain joins TRBV9 to TRBJ2-1, with no clear D. CDR3 length: 16 amino acids. V was clipped by 3 bases and J by 0 bases, with 13 bases between them. Germline CDR1 reads SGDLS; CDR2 reads YYNGEE. CDR3 DNA: TGTGCCAGCAGCGCCCGCTACGAACTCTCCTACAATGAGCAGTTCTTC. Translation: CASSARYELSYNEQFF. Drawing the rest from reference TRBV9 and TRBJ2-1, the complete variable domain is DSGVTQTPKHLITATGQRVTLRCSPRSGDLSVYWYQQSLDQGLQFLIQYYNGEERAKGNILERFSAQQFPDLHSELNLSSLELGDSALYFCASSARYELSYNEQFFGPGTRLTVL.

The J gene is TRBJ2-1, the V gene TRBV10-2; 10 bases line up with TRBD1. Per germline, CDR1 WSHSY and CDR2 SAAADI. J gave up 9 bases and V 10 bases, and 15 bases lay outside the gene matches. CDR3 size: 15 residues. CDR3 DNA sequence: TGCGCCACCCGCCGGGGGGACAGGGGAAAGGGTGAGCAGTTCTTC. It encodes CATRRGDRGKGEQFF.

This clonotype was counted many times. This chain links TRBV7-2 with TRBJ2-7; D might be TRBD1 (5 bases). There are 15 residues in the CDR3. Germline loops: CDR1 SGHTA, CDR2 FQGNSA. Trimming removed 0 bases from V and 3 bases from J, with 12 bases in between. The CDR3 reads CASSLAPQDIYEQYF. The CDR3 nucleotides are TGTGCCAGCAGCTTAGCTCCACAGGATATCTACGAGCAGTACTTC.

This rearrangement joins TRBV2 to TRBJ1-3, with 8 bases identical to TRBD1. The V gene's germline CDR1 is SNHLY and CDR2 FYNNEI. J was trimmed by 0 bases and V by 3 bases; bases with no gene match: 10. The CDR3 has 18 amino acids. Written as DNA, the CDR3 is TGTGCCAGCAGTGATGGGAGGCAGGGGGCTCCCTCTGGAAACACCATATATTTT. Its protein product is CASSDGRQGAPSGNTIYF.

This clonotype was detected many times. The rearrangement joins TRBV12-3 or TRBV12-4 to TRBJ1-4; D not certain. This CDR3 region has 14 residues. V lost 4 bases to trimming and J lost 5 bases, with 11 bases between them. This chain's CDR3 is CASSSPVLNEKLFF. As DNA, the CDR3 is TGTGCCAGCAGTTCCCCAGTCCTAAATGAAAAACTGTTTTTT.

This clonotype was recorded a few times. The V gene is TRBV29-1, the J gene TRBJ2-1; either TRBD1 or TRBD2 may supply D (5 bases each). Trimming pared 4 bases from V and 15 bases from J, leaving 13 bases between. Germline assignment: CDR1 SQVTM and CDR2 ANQGSEA. This CDR3 spans 10 amino acids. CDR3 DNA sequence: TGCAGCGTTGGGGACGGGAAGGGGTTCTTC. This encodes CSVGDGKGFF.

The table lists this clonotype with many counts. CDR3 sequence reads: CASSLTAGEFYEQYF. The CDR3 nucleotides are TGTGCCAGCAGCTTAACGGCAGGGGAATTCTACGAGCAGTACTTC. The chain joins TRBV7-2 to TRBJ2-7, with D perhaps TRBD1 (6 bases). This CDR3 is built from 15 residues. Trimming shortened V by 2 bases and J by 3 bases, and 14 bases separated the two germline ends. Looked up from germline, CDR1 is SGHTA and CDR2 is FQGNSA.

This clonotype was found many times. The J gene is TRBJ1-2, the V gene TRBV5-1, with 10 bases lining up with TRBD1. The CDR3 is made up of 14 amino acids. Trimming at V came to 4 bases and at J to 6 bases, leaving 6 bases not matched to a gene. Per germline, CDR1 SGHRS and CDR2 YFSETQ. The CDR3 spells CASSQAGTGDGYTF. The CDR3 DNA reads as TGCGCCAGCAGCCAGGCCGGGACAGGGGATGGCTACACCTTC.

This clonotype has ten or more counts. The V gene is TRBV6-6, the J gene TRBJ1-3, with unresolved D. Germline loops: CDR1 MNHNY, CDR2 SVGAGI (reference sequence). Deletions cut 2 bases from V and 3 bases from J, with 5 bases between. The CDR3 contains 13 residues. CDR3 in DNA: TGTGCCAGCAGTTACCCGGATGGAAACACCATATATTTT. This sequence encodes CASSYPDGNTIYF.

This clonotype was recorded at least ten times. The CDR3 nucleotides read TGTGCCAGCAGTTCAGGGGTCCCCGGGGAGCTGTTTTTT. This codes for CASSSGVPGELFF. This chain connects TRBV28 to TRBJ2-2; possible D gene TRBD1, 6 bases. CDR3 length: 13 residues. V was trimmed by 4 bases and J by 6 bases, leaving 9 bases between them. Germline assignment: CDR1 MDHEN and CDR2 SYDVKM.

The gene calls are TRBV20-1 and TRBJ2-7, with TRBD1 as a possible D gene (6 bases). The CDR3 covers 14 residues. Germline V gene sequence: CDR1 DFQATT, CDR2 SNEGSKA (reference sequence). V lost 6 bases to trimming and J lost 3 bases, with 18 bases between them. The CDR3 DNA follows: TGCAGTGCCGTACAGGGAGCCTCCAACTACGAGCAGTACTTC. This encodes CSAVQGASNYEQYF.

This clonotype was observed a few times. This chain uses TRBV7-6 with TRBJ2-7; no reliable D call. This CDR3 comprises 13 residues. Trimming shortened V by 1 base and J by 5 bases, and 9 bases separated the two germline ends. CDR1 SGHVS and CDR2 FNYEAQ come from the germline V gene. CDR3 in DNA: TGTGCCAGCAGCTTAGTGCTTTGGGACGAGCAGTACTTC. Protein: CASSLVLWDEQYF.

This clonotype has at least ten counts. CDR3 nucleotide sequence: TGTGCCAGCAGTGGTTTGGGACGGACTAACACCGGGGAGCTGTTTTTT. Residues: CASSGLGRTNTGELFF. This rearrangement joins TRBV6-1 to TRBJ2-2; either TRBD1 or TRBD2 may supply D (5 bases each). The CDR3 has 16 amino acids. Germline V gene data show CDR1 as MNHNS and CDR2 as SASEGT. V shed 4 bases and J shed 2 bases, with 14 bases lying between them.

This clonotype has more than one count but fewer than ten. The rearrangement links TRBV7-2 to TRBJ2-7; perhaps TRBD2 as D (5 bases). V was cut by 1 base and J by 6 bases, with 13 bases left in between. The CDR3 loop spans 14 amino acids. The germline V gene encodes CDR1 SGHTA and CDR2 FQGNSA. The CDR3 coding sequence is TGTGCCAGCAGCTTAGGACGGGTTGAGGGCGAGCAGTACTTC. It encodes CASSLGRVEGEQYF.

V is TRBV10-3 and J is TRBJ1-1, with D perhaps matching TRBD1 (6 bases). The germline CDR1 and CDR2 sequences are ENHRY and SYGVKD. This CDR3 region has 14 residues. V lost 0 bases, J lost 6 bases, and 11 bases lay in between. CDR3 nucleotide sequence: TGTGCCATCAGTGAGTCCCAGGGGAAGGCTGAAGCTTTCTTT. As protein: CAISESQGKAEAFF.

Worth noting for this clonotype: A much larger clone differs from this one at a single base, so this may be a read error. The V and J genes are TRBV6-1 and TRBJ2-2; possible D gene TRBD1, 5 bases. With 1 base removed from V and 7 bases from J, the gap between germline ends came to 7 bases. Germline CDR1 MNHNS, CDR2 SASEGT. This CDR3 region has 13 residues. The CDR3 sequence: CASSEVGHGELFF. The CDR3 region has the DNA TGTGCCAGCAGTGAAGTGGGGCACGGGGAGCTGTTTTTT.

This clonotype was detected ten times or more. This sequence joins TRBV6-5 and TRBJ1-4; D uncertain. This CDR3 contains 13 residues. With 2 bases removed from V and 3 bases from J, the gap between germline ends came to 4 bases. CDR1 MNHEY and CDR2 SVGAGI come from the germline V gene. The CDR3, as DNA: TGTGCCAGCAGTTACAGAGCTAATGAAAAACTGTTTTTT. It translates to CASSYRANEKLFF.

The chain combines TRBV9 with TRBJ2-7, with D possibly being TRBD2 (5 bases). The CDR3 length is 14 residues. The V and J ends lost 0 bases and 5 bases respectively, with 12 bases between them. CDR1 and CDR2 from the germline V gene are SGDLS and YYNGEE. The CDR3 DNA sequence: TGTGCCAGCAGCGTAGGAGGACTTAGGGACGAGCAGTACTTC. It specifies CASSVGGLRDEQYF. Using reference TRBV9 and TRBJ2-7 for the parts outside the CDR3, the full variable domain is DSGVTQTPKHLITATGQRVTLRCSPRSGDLSVYWYQQSLDQGLQFLIQYYNGEERAKGNILERFSAQQFPDLHSELNLSSLELGDSALYFCASSVGGLRDEQYFGPGTRLTVT.

Of note for this clonotype: An end of the junction differs from the germline gene, which may be a read error. The chain recombines TRBV7-6 with TRBJ1-1; D call uncertain. CDR1 and CDR2 (germline): SGHVS, FNYEAQ. The CDR3 is made up of 13 amino acids. The DNA for the CDR3 is TGTGCCAGAAGCTCCCAAAGGAACACTGAAGCTTTCTTT. Translating gives CARSSQRNTEAFF.

This clonotype appeared a few times. The gene calls are TRBV18 and TRBJ2-7; possible D gene TRBD1, 6 bases. The CDR3 sequence is 17 residues long. The V end lost 3 bases, the J end lost 0 bases, and 18 bases lay between the germline ends. Looked up from germline, CDR1 is KGHSH and CDR2 is LQKENI. CDR3 in DNA: TGTGCCAGCTCACCTTTTTTAGGACAGATTGCCTCCTACGAGCAGTACTTC. It encodes CASSPFLGQIASYEQYF.

The chain is built from TRBV20-1 and TRBJ2-1, with 9 positions matching TRBD1. Germline CDR1 is DFQATT and CDR2 is SNEGSKA (reference sequence). V lost 2 bases, J lost 6 bases, and 8 bases stayed unmatched. The CDR3 is 15 amino acids. CDR3 DNA: TGCAGTGCTAGACGCCGGGACAGGGCCCTCAATGAGCAGTTCTTC. This translates into CSARRRDRALNEQFF.

This clonotype was found a few times. The CDR3 coding sequence is TGCGCCAGCAGCTTGGAGGGCGGGAGGCCCCACGAGCAGTTCTTC. Translating it yields CASSLEGGRPHEQFF. The chain combines TRBV5-1 with TRBJ2-1; TRBD2 matches at 8 bases. Germline lookup yields CDR1 SGHRS and CDR2 YFSETQ. This CDR3 is 15 amino acids long. V was pared by 0 bases and J by 10 bases, with 9 bases of the junction left unmatched.

This clonotype was counted only a few times. The V gene is TRBV20-1, the J gene TRBJ2-1; 10 bases match TRBD2. The germline CDR1 and CDR2 sequences are DFQATT and SNEGSKA (reference sequence). After removal of 6 bases from V and 9 bases from J, the junction contained 14 bases not matched to a gene. The CDR3 length is 15 residues. The DNA of the CDR3 is TGCAGTGCGTCTAGCGGGAGAGGTTTAGCGGGTGAGCAGTTCTTC. Translated: CSASSGRGLAGEQFF.

At least ten counts were recorded for this clonotype. The chain carries TRBV20-1 and TRBJ2-5; possibly TRBD2 for D (6 bases). This CDR3 comprises 12 residues. Trimming removed 2 bases from V and 4 bases from J, with 8 bases in between. Germline CDR1 reads DFQATT; CDR2 reads SNEGSKA (reference sequence). CDR3 protein: CSARTSRETQYF. CDR3 in DNA: TGCAGTGCTAGAACTAGCCGAGAGACCCAGTACTTC.

The rearrangement links TRBV9 to TRBJ2-3, with D tentatively TRBD1 (6 bases). This CDR3 is built from 14 residues. V shed 2 bases and J shed 3 bases, with 10 bases lying between them. Germline CDR1 reads SGDLS; CDR2 reads YYNGEE. For the CDR3, the DNA is TGTGCCAGCAGCGTTCACAGGGAAACAGATACGCAGTATTTT. It translates to CASSVHRETDTQYF.

V is TRBV9 and J is TRBJ2-7, with 8 nucleotides matching TRBD1. This CDR3 is 16 amino acids long. Germline values: CDR1 SGDLS, CDR2 YYNGEE. Trimming removed 0 bases from V and 5 bases from J; junction bases left unmatched: 10. CDR3 sequence reads: CASSVAGGQAHDEQYF. The DNA for the CDR3 is TGTGCCAGCAGCGTAGCAGGGGGACAGGCGCATGACGAGCAGTACTTC.

This chain joins TRBV7-8 and TRBJ1-1, with 8 bases identical to TRBD1. The CDR3 runs 14 residues. V dropped 1 base and J dropped 3; count of bases not matched to a gene: 1. Per germline, CDR1 SGHVS and CDR2 FQNEAQ. This CDR3 reads CASSLVDRDTEAFF. For the CDR3, the DNA is TGTGCCAGCAGCTTAGTGGACAGGGACACTGAAGCTTTCTTT.

This clonotype was counted at least ten times. V and J are TRBV6-5 and TRBJ2-5; TRBD2 matches 9 bases. J lost 4 bases, V lost 3 bases, and 6 bases had no gene match. Germline lookup yields CDR1 MNHEY and CDR2 SVGAGI. CDR3 length: 15 residues. Here the CDR3 DNA reads TGTGCCAGCAGTTATGGCGGGAGGGCCCGAGAGACCCAGTACTTC. Its protein is CASSYGGRARETQYF.